Listed below are T cell receptor beta chains from one sample, sequenced in a study of T cells in Graves' hyperthyroidism and ophthalmopathy. Each CDR3 protein gets one entry after TCRdb re-called the multiplex PCR reads with MiXCR. In the table there are fewer than 400,000 distinct CDR3 sequences, about 14% of which are singletons. The sample consisted of blood. Every receptor here comes from a man aged 50 or older with Graves' ophthalmopathy. CDR3s include the opening cysteine and the closing phenylalanine or tryptophan. D genes are given only for firm matches. Some rows mark clone size as missing; the rest say once, few, many or name a class of expanded clone.

J	size	V	D	length	DNA	CDR3
TRBJ2-7	many	TRBV20-1	.	16	TGCAGTGCTAGAGATTTAAAAGCGCCCACAAACTACGAGCAGTACTTC	CSARDLKAPTNYEQYF
TRBJ1-1	many	TRBV12-5	TRBD1	12	TGTGCTAGTGGCAGGGACAGGAGCGAAGCTTTCTTT	CASGRDRSEAFF
TRBJ2-7	few	TRBV28	TRBD1	13	TGTGCCAGTCGAGGGACAGGGCACTACGAGCAGTACTTC	CASRGTGHYEQYF
TRBJ2-7	few	TRBV19	.	13	TGTGCCTCTAAGGGGGGGGCGCGCCACGAGCAGTACTTC	CASKGGARHEQYF
TRBJ2-2	.	TRBV5-5	TRBD2	16	TGTGCCAGCATCCTGGGACTAGCGAAGAACACCGGGGAGCTGTTTTTT	CASILGLAKNTGELFF
TRBJ1-1	few	TRBV12-3/TRBV12-4	.	12	TGTGCCAGCAGTTTAGGTACTTATGAAGCTTTCTTT	CASSLGTYEAFF
TRBJ2-2	few	TRBV7-8	.	15	TGTGCCAGCACTCTGGGGATAACAGACACCGGGGAGCTGTTTTTT	CASTLGITDTGELFF
TRBJ2-7	.	TRBV4-1	.	15	TGCGCCAGCAGACTGGTAGCGGAAACCGGCTACGAGCAGTACTTC	CASRLVAETGYEQYF
TRBJ2-1	many	TRBV27	.	14	TGTGCCAGCAGTTTCGAAGGGACCTACAATGAGCAGTTCTTC	CASSFEGTYNEQFF
TRBJ2-7	many	TRBV19	.	15	TGTGCCAGTAGTTCTTCTTCGCGGCCCTCCTACGAGCAGTACTTC	CASSSSSRPSYEQYF
TRBJ2-3	many	TRBV2	.	14	TGTGCCAGCAGTGAAGCACCCGACTTATATACGCAGTATTTT	CASSEAPDLYTQYF
TRBJ2-7	many	TRBV6-1	.	13	TGTGCCAGCTCCAAGACGGGGGACTACGAGCAGTACTTC	CASSKTGDYEQYF
TRBJ2-4	.	TRBV20-1	TRBD2	15	TGCAGTGCCCCCCCAACTAGCGGGAGGGGGTACATTCAGTACTTC	CSAPPTSGRGYIQYF
TRBJ2-7	many	TRBV2	TRBD2	18	TGTGCCAGCAGTGAAGGGGTTGTCCTTACGGGGGGGACAATCGAGCAGTACTTC	CASSEGVVLTGGTIEQYF
TRBJ2-3	many	TRBV20-1	TRBD2	16	TGCAGTGCAGGGATACAGACTAGCGGTCTCTCTGGTACGCAGTATTTT	CSAGIQTSGLSGTQYF
TRBJ2-7	many	TRBV20-1	TRBD1	14	TGCAGTGACCCGCCCGGGACAGGGCCCCACGAGCAGTACTTC	CSDPPGTGPHEQYF
TRBJ2-7	.	TRBV20-1	TRBD2	14	TGCAGTGCTAGGTCCAGCGGGAGTTACTACGAGCAGTACTTC	CSARSSGSYYEQYF
TRBJ2-2	.	TRBV7-9	.	15	TGTGCCAGCAGCTCAGTAGGACTGTTCACCGGGGAGCTGTTTTTT	CASSSVGLFTGELFF
TRBJ1-5	few	TRBV6-1	.	16	TGTGCCAGCAGAACGGGGCAGGCAGAAAGCAATCAGCCCCAGCATTTT	CASRTGQAESNQPQHF
TRBJ2-5	few	TRBV20-1	TRBD2	15	TGCAGTGCTAGAGTTCTAGCGGGAGGTTTTGAGACCCAGTACTTC	CSARVLAGGFETQYF
TRBJ2-1	many	TRBV9	.	14	TGTGCCAGCAGCGTCGGAGGGCCCTACAATGAGCAGTTCTTC	CASSVGGPYNEQFF
TRBJ2-1	few	TRBV14	TRBD2	19	TGTGCCAGCAGCCAAGGCCCCGAAACTAGCGGGAGGTTCTACAATGAGCAGTTCTTC	CASSQGPETSGRFYNEQFF
TRBJ2-1	many	TRBV5-1	.	17	TGCGCCAGCAGCTCTCTGGACGGAATACACTCCTACAATGAGCAGTTCTTC	CASSSLDGIHSYNEQFF
TRBJ1-3	.	TRBV10-3	TRBD1	17	TGTGCCATCAGTGGGGACAGGGGGTCCAGCTCTGGAAACACCATATATTTT	CAISGDRGSSSGNTIYF
TRBJ2-4	many	TRBV28	TRBD2	20	TGTGCCAGCAGTCCGTCTTTCGGGGCGCGGGAGGGCAATGCATTGGGCATTCAGTACTTC	CASSPSFGAREGNALGIQYF
TRBJ2-1	many	TRBV7-9	.	16	TGTGCCAGCAGCTTAGGGTCTCGTGCGGCAGGGAATGAGCAGTTCTTC	CASSLGSRAAGNEQFF
TRBJ1-3	many	TRBV20-1	.	14	TGCAGTGCCCGGTATGGGACGGCTGGAAACACCATATATTTT	CSARYGTAGNTIYF
TRBJ2-7	few	TRBV6-1	TRBD1	17	TGTGCCAGCAGGCCTCTTCCGGGACAGGTTCTCTCCTACGAGCAGTACTTC	CASRPLPGQVLSYEQYF
TRBJ2-7	many	TRBV5-1	.	12	TGCGCCAGCAGCCACGAGCAGGGCGAGCAGTACTTC	CASSHEQGEQYF
TRBJ1-2	many	TRBV3-1	.	16	TGTGCCAGCAGCCCCGGGGGACCACGCAATAACTATGGCTACACCTTC	CASSPGGPRNNYGYTF
TRBJ2-3	.	TRBV27	.	13	TGTGCCAGCAGACGTCTGGGGACAGATACGCAGTATTTT	CASRRLGTDTQYF
TRBJ2-5	.	TRBV7-6	.	13	TGTGCCAGCAGCCTGAACTCACCAGAGACCCAGTACTTC	CASSLNSPETQYF
TRBJ2-1	many	TRBV5-1	TRBD2	17	TGCGCCAGCAGCTTGGCCGTGCTAGCGGAAGCTTACAATGAGCAGTTCTTC	CASSLAVLAEAYNEQFF